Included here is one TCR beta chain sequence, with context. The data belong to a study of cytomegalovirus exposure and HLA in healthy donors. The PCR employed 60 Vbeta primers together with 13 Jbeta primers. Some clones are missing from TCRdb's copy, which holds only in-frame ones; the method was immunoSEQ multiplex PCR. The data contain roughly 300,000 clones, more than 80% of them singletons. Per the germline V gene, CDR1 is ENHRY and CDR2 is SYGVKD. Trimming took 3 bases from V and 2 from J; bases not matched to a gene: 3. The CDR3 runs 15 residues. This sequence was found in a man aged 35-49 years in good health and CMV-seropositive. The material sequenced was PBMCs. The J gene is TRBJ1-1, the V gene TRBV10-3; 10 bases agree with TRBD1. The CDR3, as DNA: TGTGCCATCAGTGAAGGGACAGGGGCCAACACTGAAGCTTTCTTT. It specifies CAISEGTGANTEAFF.